Shown below are 5 T cell receptor beta chains from a single sample sequenced in a study of beta chain features in type 1 diabetes. Notes on the study in general: Moderate yet significant TCRB CDR3 shortening was seen in Type 1 diabetes patients in all four CD4+ subsets.

cDNA synthesis used the whole RNA isolate, giving expressed TCRB sequences. The assay was immunoSEQ multiplex PCR, and TCRdb's table has in-frame clones only and misses some. The sample lists over 55,000 clones, roughly 50% occurring once. No antigen is known for these receptors. Source material: Tregs from blood. These receptors all stem from a woman aged 40 to 55 with type 1 diabetes.

This clone was recorded once. The chain employs TRBV6-6 and TRBJ1-2, with 7 bases lining up with TRBD1. This CDR3 has 12 amino acids. The V and J ends lost 8 bases and 7 bases, in that order; junction bases with no gene match: 7. Germline V gene sequence: CDR1 MNHNY, CDR2 SVGAGI (reference sequence). CDR3 protein: CASGQGVGGYTF. The CDR3 DNA reads as TGTGCCAGCGGGCAGGGGGTTGGTGGCTACACCTTC.

The chain recombines TRBV6-6 with TRBJ2-7; 8 bases map to TRBD1. CDR3 length: 15 amino acids. The ends lost 0 bases at V and 6 bases at J; junction bases unmatched: 7. Per the germline V gene, CDR1 is MNHNY and CDR2 is SVGAGI (reference sequence). The CDR3 DNA is TGTGCCAGCAGTTACTCCGGGACAGGCCAGGTCGAGCAGTACTTC. It specifies CASSYSGTGQVEQYF.

The V call is TRBV5-1, the J call TRBJ2-2; TRBD2 might be the D (6 bases). Germline V CDR1 and CDR2: SGHRS, YFSETQ. Trimming removed 0 bases from V and 5 bases from J, with 11 bases in between. The CDR3 sequence is 15 residues long. The CDR3 reads CASSLARGETGELFF. Here the CDR3 DNA reads TGCGCCAGCAGCTTGGCCCGCGGGGAGACCGGGGAGCTGTTTTTT.

V gene TRBV2 combines with J gene TRBJ1-2; D gene ambiguous. The germline gives CDR1 SNHLY, CDR2 FYNNEI. The length of the CDR3 is 10 residues. Trimming removed 6 bases from V and 8 bases from J, with 7 bases in between. CDR3: CASRIEGYTF. The CDR3 nucleotides read TGTGCCAGCAGGATAGAAGGCTACACCTTC.

The chain carries TRBV7-2 and TRBJ2-3; 8 bases map to TRBD2. Per germline, CDR1 SGHTA and CDR2 FQGNSA. V shed 4 bases, J shed 1 base, and the junction held 7 bases outside the gene matches. The CDR3 sequence is 16 residues long. The DNA for the CDR3 is TGTGCCAGCAGCTCCCCGGGACTAGGCCGCACAGATACGCAGTATTTT. Translated: CASSSPGLGRTDTQYF.